This T cell receptor (beta chain) was profiled in a study of blood T cell repertoires in COVID-19. Turning to the study itself: COVID-19 samples, acute and convalescent, were from the United States, Italy and Spain. In each case, the material was cDNA or gDNA derived from T cells, B-cell-depleted T cells, or PBMCs.

Authors' analysis steps: How many nucleated cells were present was estimated from reference gene primer amplification. Using immunoSEQ multiplex PCR, the repertoire was profiled, and TCRdb retains in-frame clones only, with some absent. The DNA gave D and trimming, while V, J and clone size come from that table. Of roughly 66,000 clones detected, approximately 82% appear once; the ten largest clones hold more than 6.5%. The CDR3 runs 15 residues. Germline V gives CDR1 KGHSH, CDR2 LQKENI. Only one count was recorded for this clone. An end of the junction differs from the germline gene, which may be a read error.

V gene TRBV18 combines with J gene TRBJ1-1; D unclear. The sample consisted of peripheral blood. The source is a man in his 60s with acute or convalescent COVID-19. The CDR3 DNA sequence: TGTGTCAGCTCACCAACCGGCGGGCTGAACACTGAAGCTTTCTTT. It codes for CVSSPTGGLNTEAFF.